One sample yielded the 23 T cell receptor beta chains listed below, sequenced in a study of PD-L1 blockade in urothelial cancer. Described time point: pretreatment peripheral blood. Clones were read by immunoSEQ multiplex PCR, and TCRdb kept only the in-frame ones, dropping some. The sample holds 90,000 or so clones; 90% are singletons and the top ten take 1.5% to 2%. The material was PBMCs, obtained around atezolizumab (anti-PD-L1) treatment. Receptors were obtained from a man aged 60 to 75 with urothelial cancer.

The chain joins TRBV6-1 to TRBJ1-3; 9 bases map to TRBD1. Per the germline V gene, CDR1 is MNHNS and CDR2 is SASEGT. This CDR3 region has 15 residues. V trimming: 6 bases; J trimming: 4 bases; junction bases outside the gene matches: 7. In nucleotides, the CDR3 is TGTGCCAGCAGAGCACAGGGGGCGTCGGGAAACACCATATATTTT. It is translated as CASRAQGASGNTIYF.

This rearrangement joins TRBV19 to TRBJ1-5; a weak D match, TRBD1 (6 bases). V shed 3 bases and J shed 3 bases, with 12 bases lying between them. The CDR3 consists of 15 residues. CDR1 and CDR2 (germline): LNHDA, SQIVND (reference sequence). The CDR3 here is CASSIMGAANQPQHF. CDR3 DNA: TGTGCCAGTAGTATCATGGGGGCAGCCAATCAGCCCCAGCATTTT.

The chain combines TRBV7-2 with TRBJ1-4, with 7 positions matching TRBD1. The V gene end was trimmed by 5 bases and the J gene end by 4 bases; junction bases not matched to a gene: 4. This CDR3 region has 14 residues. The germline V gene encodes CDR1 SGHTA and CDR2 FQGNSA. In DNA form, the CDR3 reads TGTGCCAGCAGCGCGGACAGGATTAATGAAAAACTGTTTTTT. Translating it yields CASSADRINEKLFF.

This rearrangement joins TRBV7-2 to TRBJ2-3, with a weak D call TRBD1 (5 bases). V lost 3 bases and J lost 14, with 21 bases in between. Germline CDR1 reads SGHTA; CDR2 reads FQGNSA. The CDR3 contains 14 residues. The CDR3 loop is CASSFRRGPQGGYF. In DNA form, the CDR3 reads TGTGCCAGCAGCTTCCGACGCGGTCCCCAGGGCGGGTATTTT.

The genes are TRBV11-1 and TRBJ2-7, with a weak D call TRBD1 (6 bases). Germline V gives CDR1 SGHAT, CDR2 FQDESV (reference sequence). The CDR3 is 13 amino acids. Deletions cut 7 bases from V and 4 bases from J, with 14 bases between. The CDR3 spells CASMRGTSYEQYF. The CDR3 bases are TGTGCCAGCATGCGAGGGACATCTTACGAGCAGTACTTC.

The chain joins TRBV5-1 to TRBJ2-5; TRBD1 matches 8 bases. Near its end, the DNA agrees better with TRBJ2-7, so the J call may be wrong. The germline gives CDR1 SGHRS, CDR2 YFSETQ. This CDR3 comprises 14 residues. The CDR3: CASSFGTGTYEQYF. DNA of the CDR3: TGCGCCAGCAGCTTTGGGACAGGCACCTACGAGCAGTACTTC.

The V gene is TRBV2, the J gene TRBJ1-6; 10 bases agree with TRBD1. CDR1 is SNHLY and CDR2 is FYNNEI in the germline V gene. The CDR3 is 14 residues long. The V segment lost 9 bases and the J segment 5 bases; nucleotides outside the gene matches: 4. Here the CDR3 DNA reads TGTGCCAGTGGACAGGGGGGGGATAATTCACCCCTCCACTTT. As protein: CASGQGGDNSPLHF.

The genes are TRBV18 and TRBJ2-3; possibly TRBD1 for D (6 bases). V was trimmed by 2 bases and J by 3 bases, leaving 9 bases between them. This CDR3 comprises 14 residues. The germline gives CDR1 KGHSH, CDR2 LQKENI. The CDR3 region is CASSPSTGTDTQYF. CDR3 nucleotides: TGTGCCAGCTCACCATCTACAGGGACAGATACGCAGTATTTT.

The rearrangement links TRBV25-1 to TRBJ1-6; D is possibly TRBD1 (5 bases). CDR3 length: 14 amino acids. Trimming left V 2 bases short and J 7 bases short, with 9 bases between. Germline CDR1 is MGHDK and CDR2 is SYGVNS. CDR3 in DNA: TGTGCCAGCAGTGAACAGGGTGTGAATTCACCCCTCCACTTT. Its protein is CASSEQGVNSPLHF.

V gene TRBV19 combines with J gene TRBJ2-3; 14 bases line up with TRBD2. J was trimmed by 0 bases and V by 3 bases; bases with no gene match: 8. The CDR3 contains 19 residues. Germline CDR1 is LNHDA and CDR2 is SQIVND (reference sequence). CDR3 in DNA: TGTGCCAGTAGTATGGCGAGTCGACTAGCGGGGGGGAGCACAGATACGCAGTATTTT. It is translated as CASSMASRLAGGSTDTQYF.

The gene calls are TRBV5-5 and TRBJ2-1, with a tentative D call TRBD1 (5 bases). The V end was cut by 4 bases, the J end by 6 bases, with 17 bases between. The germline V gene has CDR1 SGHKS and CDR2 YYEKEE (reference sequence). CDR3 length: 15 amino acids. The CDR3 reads CASSGGHGPFNEQFF. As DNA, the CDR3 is TGTGCCAGCAGCGGCGGACACGGACCCTTCAATGAGCAGTTCTTC.

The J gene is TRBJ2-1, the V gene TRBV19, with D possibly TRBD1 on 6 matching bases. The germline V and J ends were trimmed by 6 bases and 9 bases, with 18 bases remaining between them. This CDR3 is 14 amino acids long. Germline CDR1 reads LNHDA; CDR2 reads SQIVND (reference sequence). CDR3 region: CASSKQGGGTEQFF. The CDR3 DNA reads TGTGCCAGTAGCAAACAGGGCGGAGGTACTGAGCAGTTCTTC.

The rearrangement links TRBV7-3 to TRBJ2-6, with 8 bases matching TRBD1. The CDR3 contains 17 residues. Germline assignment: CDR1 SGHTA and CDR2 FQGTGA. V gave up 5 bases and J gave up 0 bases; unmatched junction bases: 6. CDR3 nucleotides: TGTGCCAGCAGCCGGCGGACAGGGCGCTCTGGGGCCAACGTCCTGACTTTC. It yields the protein CASSRRTGRSGANVLTF.

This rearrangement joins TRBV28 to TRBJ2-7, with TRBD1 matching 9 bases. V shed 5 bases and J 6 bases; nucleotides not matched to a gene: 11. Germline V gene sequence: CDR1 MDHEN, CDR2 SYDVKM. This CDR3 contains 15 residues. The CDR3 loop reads CASSPRDRDDREQYF. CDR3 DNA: TGTGCCAGCAGTCCCCGGGACAGGGATGACCGCGAGCAGTACTTC.

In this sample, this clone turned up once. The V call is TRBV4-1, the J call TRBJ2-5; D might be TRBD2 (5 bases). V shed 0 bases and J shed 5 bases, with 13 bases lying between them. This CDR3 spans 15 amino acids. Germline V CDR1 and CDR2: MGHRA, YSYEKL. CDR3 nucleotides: TGCGCCAGCAGCCAAGAAGCGGCCGGTCTCGAGACCCAGTACTTC. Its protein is CASSQEAAGLETQYF.

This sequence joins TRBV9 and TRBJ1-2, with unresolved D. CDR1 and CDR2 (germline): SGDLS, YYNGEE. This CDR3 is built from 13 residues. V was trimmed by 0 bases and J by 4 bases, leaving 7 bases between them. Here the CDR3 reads CASSVDGSYGYTF. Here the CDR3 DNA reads TGTGCCAGCAGCGTAGATGGGAGCTATGGCTACACCTTC.

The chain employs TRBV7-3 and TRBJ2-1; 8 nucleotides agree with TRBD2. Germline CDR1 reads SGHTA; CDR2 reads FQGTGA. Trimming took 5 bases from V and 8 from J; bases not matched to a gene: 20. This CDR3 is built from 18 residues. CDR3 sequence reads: CASSLLSSGWGLGDEQFF. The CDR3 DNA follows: TGTGCCAGCAGCCTACTCTCATCTGGGTGGGGACTAGGGGATGAGCAGTTCTTC.

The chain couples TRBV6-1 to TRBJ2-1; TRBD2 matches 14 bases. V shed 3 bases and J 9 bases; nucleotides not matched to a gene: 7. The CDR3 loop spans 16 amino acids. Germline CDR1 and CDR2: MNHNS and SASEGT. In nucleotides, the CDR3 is TGTGCCAGCAGTGATAGACTAGCGGGAGGGCCCAGTGAGCAGTTCTTC. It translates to CASSDRLAGGPSEQFF.

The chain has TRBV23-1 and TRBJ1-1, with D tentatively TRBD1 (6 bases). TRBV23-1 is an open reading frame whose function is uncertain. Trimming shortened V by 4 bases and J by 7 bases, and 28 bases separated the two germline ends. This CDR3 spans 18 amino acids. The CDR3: CASSPKDWARGRYGEAFF. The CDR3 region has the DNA TGCGCCAGCAGTCCCAAAGATTGGGCCAGGGGCAGGTATGGTGAAGCTTTCTTT.

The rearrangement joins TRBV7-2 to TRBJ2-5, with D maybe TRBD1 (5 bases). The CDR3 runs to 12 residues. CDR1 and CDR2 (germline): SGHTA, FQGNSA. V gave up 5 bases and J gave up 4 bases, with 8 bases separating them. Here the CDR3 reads CASSPGLETQYF. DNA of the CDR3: TGTGCCAGCAGCCCAGGGCTAGAGACCCAGTACTTC.

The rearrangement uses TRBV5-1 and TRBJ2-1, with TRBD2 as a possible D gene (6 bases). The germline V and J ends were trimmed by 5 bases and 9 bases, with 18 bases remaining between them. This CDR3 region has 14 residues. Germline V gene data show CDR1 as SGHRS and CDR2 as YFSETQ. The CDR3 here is CASSATGDTFEQFF. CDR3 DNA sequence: TGCGCCAGCAGTGCGACGGGAGACACTTTTGAGCAGTTCTTC.

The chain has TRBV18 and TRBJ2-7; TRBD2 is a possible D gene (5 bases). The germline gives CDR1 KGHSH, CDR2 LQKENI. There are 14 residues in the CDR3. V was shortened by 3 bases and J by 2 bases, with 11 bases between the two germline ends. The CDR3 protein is CASSPSGTAYEQYF. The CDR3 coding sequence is TGTGCCAGCTCACCCAGCGGTACGGCCTACGAGCAGTACTTC.

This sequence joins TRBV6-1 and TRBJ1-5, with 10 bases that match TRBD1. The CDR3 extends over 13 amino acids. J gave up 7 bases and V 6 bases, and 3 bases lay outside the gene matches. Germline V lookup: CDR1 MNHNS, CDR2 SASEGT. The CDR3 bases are TGTGCCAGCAGGGGACAGGGGTACCAGCCCCAGCATTTT. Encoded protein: CASRGQGYQPQHF.